The source of this TCR beta chain is a study of beta chain features in type 1 diabetes. The study's findings and limits: Within each of all four CD4+ subsets, Type 1 diabetes patients had TCRB CDR3s that were moderately but significantly shorter. Healthy donors had naive, central memory and Treg TCRB repertoires that appeared less similar than those seen among patients.

In germline, CDR1 is MNHEY, CDR2 SMNVEV (reference sequence). This CDR3 has 15 residues. V was trimmed by 5 bases and J by 5 bases, leaving 18 bases between them. CD45RO/CCR7/CD25/CD127/CD95/CD27 sorting isolated CD4+ naive, central memory, regulatory and stem cell-like memory cells. Since all of the isolated RNA was reverse transcribed, expressed TCRB transcripts were what got sequenced. Profiling relied on immunoSEQ multiplex PCR, and the TCRdb table lists in-frame clones only, not all of them. The sample holds a few hundred thousand clones, about 14% seen once. There are a few counts of this clone. Its antigen remains unidentified.

Sequencing input: naive CD4+ T cells from blood. V gene TRBV27 combines with J gene TRBJ1-1; D gene ambiguous. This sequence originates from a man aged 25 to 40 with type 1 diabetes. The DNA for the CDR3 is TGTGCCAGCAGTCTGAGGAGCGGTTCGTATACTGAAGCTTTCTTT. Its protein product is CASSLRSGSYTEAFF.